These 27 T cell receptor beta chains were all obtained from the same sample, sequenced in a study of CD8 T cells in ankylosing spondylitis. Study-level points and caveats: Seemingly characteristic of ankylosing spondylitis blood was a TCR beta motif consisting of roughly 8 highly homologous variants.

These receptors lack a known antigen. MiXCR was run by TCRdb on the 5' RACE reads, yielding one entry per CDR3 protein. Altogether 500,000 or so distinct CDR3 sequences are present, roughly 5% being singletons, with the ten largest covering roughly 3.5%. Material: blood, either unsorted or a sorted T cell fraction (not recorded which). The receptors here all came from a male donor with ankylosing spondylitis.

In this sample, this clonotype turned up many times. The V call is TRBV20-1, the J call TRBJ2-1; D gene ambiguous. V was cut by 0 bases and J by 0 bases, with 6 bases left in between. The CDR3 spans 14 residues. Per the germline V gene, CDR1 is DFQATT and CDR2 is SNEGSKA (reference sequence). CDR3 in DNA: TGCAGTGCTAGAGAACGGCACTCCTACAATGAGCAGTTCTTC. Its translation is CSARERHSYNEQFF.

This clonotype was observed at least ten times. V gene TRBV5-6 combines with J gene TRBJ2-4, with D unresolved. In germline, CDR1 is SGHDT, CDR2 YYEEEE. The CDR3 sequence is 14 residues long. V lost 0 bases, J lost 3 bases, and 7 bases lay in between. CDR3 amino acids: CASSLGPNKNIQYF. CDR3 sequence (DNA): TGTGCCAGCAGCTTGGGACCCAACAAAAACATTCAGTACTTC.

This chain links TRBV6-1 with TRBJ1-2; D is possibly TRBD1 (5 bases). The V gene lost 7 bases and the J gene lost 4 bases, with 13 bases spanning the gap. The germline V gene has CDR1 MNHNS and CDR2 SASEGT. The CDR3 contains 13 residues. The chain's CDR3 is CASKGTSLYGYTF. Written as DNA, the CDR3 is TGTGCCAGCAAGGGGACCTCACTCTATGGCTACACCTTC.

This clonotype came up many times. J is TRBJ2-3 and V is TRBV12-3 or TRBV12-4, with 9 bases fitting TRBD1. The CDR3 totals 13 residues. J gave up 3 bases and V 7 bases, and 2 bases lay outside the gene matches. DNA for the CDR3: TGTGCCAGCAAACAGGGGGCAACAGATACGCAGTATTTT. Translation: CASKQGATDTQYF.

This clonotype has only a few counts. The chain combines TRBV4-3 with TRBJ2-7; 10 bases are a match to TRBD1. Per the germline V gene, CDR1 is LGHNA and CDR2 is YSLEER. CDR3 length: 15 residues. Trimming at V came to 4 bases and at J to 3 bases, leaving 6 bases not matched to a gene. CDR3 in DNA: TGCGCCAGCAGCCTTAGACAGGGGGCTTTCTACGAGCAGTACTTC. Translation gives CASSLRQGAFYEQYF.

This clonotype was found many times. This rearrangement joins TRBV29-1 to TRBJ2-3; 8 bases match TRBD1. With V trimmed by 6 bases and J by 6 bases, 11 bases remained unmatched. The CDR3 runs to 14 residues. The V gene's germline CDR1 is SQVTM and CDR2 ANQGSEA. As DNA, the CDR3 is TGCAGCGTCGGCCGGACAGGGCGGGCCGATACGCAGTATTTT. This codes for CSVGRTGRADTQYF.

There are many counts of this clonotype. The chain joins TRBV15 to TRBJ2-2; 7 bases are a match to TRBD1. Germline trimming cut 2 bases from V and 4 bases from J; bases unmatched to any gene: 7. This CDR3 spans 16 amino acids. Germline-derived CDR1 and CDR2 are LNHNV and YYDKDF (reference sequence). The CDR3 reads CATSRTRQGVTGELFF. CDR3 sequence (DNA): TGTGCCACCAGCAGAACCCGGCAGGGGGTCACCGGGGAGCTGTTTTTT.

This clonotype was detected ten times or more. The rearrangement joins TRBV5-1 to TRBJ1-2; TRBD1 agrees at 9 bases. The CDR3 length is 15 residues. Germline-derived CDR1 and CDR2 are SGHRS and YFSETQ. Trimming at V came to 4 bases and at J to 7 bases, leaving 11 bases not matched to a gene. CDR3 bases: TGCGCCAGCAGCCCCGCCGGGACAGGGAGTCGTGGCTACACCTTC. Amino acid sequence: CASSPAGTGSRGYTF.

This clonotype was detected ten times or more. This chain connects TRBV4-3 to TRBJ2-1; D remains unclear. The V end lost 0 bases, the J end lost 0 bases, and 12 bases lay between the germline ends. Germline loops: CDR1 LGHNA, CDR2 YSLEER. CDR3 length: 17 residues. CDR3 DNA sequence: TGCGCCAGCAGCCAAGATTTGAGCCAGGACTCCTACAATGAGCAGTTCTTC. This sequence encodes CASSQDLSQDSYNEQFF.

This chain's CDR3 is CASSDSGLMNQPQHF. The CDR3 DNA follows: TGTGCCAGCAGTGATTCGGGACTAATGAATCAGCCCCAGCATTTT. V usage is TRBV2 and J usage is TRBJ1-5; a possible D gene is TRBD1 (5 bases). Trimming pared 3 bases from V and 4 bases from J, leaving 13 bases between. The germline V gene has CDR1 SNHLY and CDR2 FYNNEI. This CDR3 contains 15 residues.

This clonotype showed up many times. V gene TRBV28 combines with J gene TRBJ1-3; D gene ambiguous. The CDR3 runs to 17 residues. The germline CDR1 and CDR2 sequences are MDHEN and SYDVKM. Trimming shortened V by 6 bases and J by 0 bases, and 18 bases separated the two germline ends. The CDR3 spells CASSQRAWADSGNTIYF. CDR3 sequence (DNA): TGTGCCAGCAGCCAGCGTGCTTGGGCCGACTCTGGAAACACCATATATTTT.

This clonotype occurred many times. V is TRBV20-1 and J is TRBJ1-2; D unclear. Germline V gene sequence: CDR1 DFQATT, CDR2 SNEGSKA (reference sequence). Trimming removed 5 bases at V and 5 bases at J, with 12 bases between. The CDR3 extends over 12 amino acids. This CDR3 reads CSASDQSYGYTF. The CDR3 region has the DNA TGCAGTGCTTCCGATCAGAGTTATGGCTACACCTTC.

In this sample, this clonotype turned up many times. This chain links TRBV11-2 with TRBJ1-1; D is undetermined. CDR1 and CDR2 from the germline V gene are SGHAT and FQNNGV. The length of the CDR3 is 14 residues. V lost 2 bases and J lost 0, with 7 bases in between. CDR3 sequence reads: CASSLTVMNTEAFF. The CDR3, as DNA: TGTGCCAGCAGCTTAACAGTAATGAACACTGAAGCTTTCTTT.

In this sample, this clonotype turned up a few times. The chain is built from TRBV5-6 and TRBJ1-5; no firm D call. There are 15 residues in the CDR3. V lost 0 bases to trimming and J lost 1 base, with 8 bases between them. Germline loops: CDR1 SGHDT, CDR2 YYEEEE. In DNA, the CDR3 is TGTGCCAGCAGCTTGGGATCCACCAGCAATCAGCCCCAGCATTTT. Its protein is CASSLGSTSNQPQHF.

This clonotype was counted many times. The chain joins TRBV12-3 or TRBV12-4 to TRBJ2-5, with a tentative D call TRBD1 (7 bases). This CDR3 spans 14 amino acids. Trimming removed 3 bases from V and 5 bases from J, with 13 bases in between. CDR3 residues: CASSFDRAGETQYF. CDR3 coding DNA: TGTGCCAGCAGTTTCGACAGGGCGGGGGAGACCCAGTACTTC.

The J gene is TRBJ2-1, the V gene TRBV6-2 or TRBV6-3; 8 nucleotides align to TRBD2. Unmatched junction bases numbered 15, after V lost 0 bases and J lost 2 bases. The CDR3 extends over 20 amino acids. Germline loops: CDR1 MNHEY, CDR2 SVGEGT. DNA of the CDR3: TGTGCCAGCAGTTACTCGATGATAGGACTAGCTGGAAAAGCCTACAATGAGCAGTTCTTC. Protein product: CASSYSMIGLAGKAYNEQFF.

This clonotype showed up many times. The genes are TRBV5-1 and TRBJ2-3, with D unresolved. Looked up from germline, CDR1 is SGHRS and CDR2 is YFSETQ. The CDR3 runs 16 residues. V was pared by 0 bases and J by 2 bases, with 13 bases between. Here the CDR3 reads CASSLAGLVDTDTQYF. The DNA for the CDR3 is TGCGCCAGCAGCTTGGCCGGCTTAGTGGACACAGATACGCAGTATTTT.

A remark on this clonotype: This could be a read error, since a much larger clone is one nucleotide away. This chain joins TRBV7-2 and TRBJ1-3; D is undetermined. Per germline, CDR1 SGHTA and CDR2 FQGNSA. The CDR3 consists of 17 residues. The DNA of the CDR3 is TGTGCCAGCAGCTTAGGGGGTGGACTAGTCGGTGGAAACACCATGTATTTT. Translating gives CASSLGGGLVGGNTMYF.

Regarding this clonotype: One end of the junction does not line up with germline, which may come from a read error. The rearrangement uses TRBV12-3 or TRBV12-4 and TRBJ2-1, with 8 bases lining up with TRBD2. There are 15 residues in the CDR3. The CDR3 sequence is CASSLARGDVGISIF. In DNA form, the CDR3 reads TGTGCCAGCAGTTTAGCGCGGGGGGACGTTGGGATTTCCATCTTC.

At least ten counts were recorded for this clonotype. The chain uses TRBV6-2 or TRBV6-3 and TRBJ1-5; D gene uncertain. Germline assignment: CDR1 MNHEY and CDR2 SVGEGT. V was pared by 8 bases and J by 1 base, with 15 bases between. The CDR3 is 15 amino acids. The CDR3 DNA sequence: TGTGCCAGCCCCGGGGAGTTACAAAGCAATCAGCCCCAGCATTTT. Its protein product is CASPGELQSNQPQHF.

This clonotype has a count of ten or more. This chain joins TRBV5-6 and TRBJ1-5, with TRBD1 as a possible D gene (6 bases). CDR1 is SGHDT, CDR2 YYEEEE, per germline. The V and J ends lost 4 bases and 6 bases respectively, with 17 bases between them. CDR3 length equals 15 residues. Here the CDR3 DNA reads TGTGCCAGCAGCGAAACAGGGAATTCTCCTCAGCCCCAGCATTTT. It codes for CASSETGNSPQPQHF.

This clonotype occurred many times. The CDR3 loop reads CAWRRDIPMRYTF. CDR3 nucleotides: TGTGCCTGGAGGCGGGACATTCCTATGCGCTACACCTTC. The chain links TRBV30 to TRBJ1-2; a weak D match, TRBD1 (6 bases). CDR1 and CDR2 (germline): GTSNPN, SVGIG (reference sequence). The CDR3 contains 13 residues. V gave up 3 bases and J gave up 9 bases, with 17 bases separating them.

V usage is TRBV18 and J usage is TRBJ2-7; 9 bases map to TRBD1. Germline lookup yields CDR1 KGHSH and CDR2 LQKENI. This CDR3 has 14 amino acids. With V trimmed by 3 bases and J by 5 bases, 5 bases remained unmatched. CDR3 sequence (DNA): TGTGCCAGCTCACCCTGGACAGGGGAGGACGAGCAGTACTTC. Translation gives CASSPWTGEDEQYF.

This clonotype was seen ten or more times. This chain uses TRBV29-1 with TRBJ1-1; perhaps TRBD1 as D (5 bases). Germline CDR1 SQVTM, CDR2 ANQGSEA. The length of the CDR3 is 11 residues. Trimming stripped 7 bases from V and 1 base from J, with 7 bases between. The CDR3 DNA follows: TGCAGCGCCGGACAGAACACTGAAGCTTTCTTT. As protein: CSAGQNTEAFF. The full variable domain, rest sourced from reference TRBV29-1 and TRBJ1-1, is SAVISQKPSRDICQRGTSLTIQCQVDSQVTMMFWYRQQPGQSLTLIATANQGSEATYESGFVIDKFPISRPNLTFSTLTVSNMSPEDSSIYLCSAGQNTEAFFGQGTRLTVV.

In this sample, this clonotype turned up many times. The rearrangement joins TRBV5-4 to TRBJ1-1; tentative D call: TRBD1 (6 bases). Deletions cut 3 bases from V and 3 bases from J, with 15 bases between. This CDR3 spans 15 amino acids. Germline CDR1 and CDR2: SGHNT and YYREEE (reference sequence). For the CDR3, the DNA is TGTGCCAGCAGCTGGCAGGGGAGGTTTGACACTGAAGCTTTCTTT. Translating gives CASSWQGRFDTEAFF.

This clonotype appeared a few times. The V and J genes are TRBV4-2 and TRBJ2-1; D remains unclear. V lost 1 base to trimming and J lost 4 bases, with 11 bases between them. The CDR3 has 15 residues. From germline, CDR1 is LGHNA and CDR2 YNFKEQ. The CDR3 reads CASSQARPVYNEQFF. CDR3 DNA sequence: TGTGCCAGCAGCCAAGCCCGGCCGGTGTACAATGAGCAGTTCTTC.

This clonotype was observed many times. The chain couples TRBV12-3 or TRBV12-4 to TRBJ2-6, with a weak D call TRBD1 (6 bases). The CDR3 runs 14 residues. V was shortened by 6 bases and J by 0 bases, with 6 bases between the two germline ends. The CDR3 loop reads CASRQGSGANVLTF. The CDR3 DNA reads as TGTGCCAGCAGACAGGGCTCTGGGGCCAACGTCCTGACTTTC.